This T cell receptor beta chain was captured by sequencing in a study of blood T cells in healthy people across ages. The authors ran a second PCR of about 6 to 11 cycles using a sample-barcoded 5' primer and a J-beta primer mix. The template-switch adaptor, which had 12 random nucleotides, put a tag on each cDNA molecule. TCRdb reprocessed the 5' RACE reads via MiXCR and lists one record per CDR3 protein. The sample shows 1.2 million to 1.5 million distinct CDR3 sequences, approximately 60% of them seen only once. CDR3 length: 14 amino acids. Germline V gives CDR1 LNHNV, CDR2 YYDKDF (reference sequence). Trimming removed 0 bases from V and 5 bases from J, with 10 bases in between.

The receptor's source is a man aged 18 to 29 in good health. Sequencing used blood. This chain links TRBV15 with TRBJ2-5; TRBD1 is a possible D gene (6 bases). CDR3 bases: TGTGCCACCAGCAGAGATCCGACAGGCGAGACCCAGTACTTC. This encodes CATSRDPTGETQYF.